The subject of this entry is one T cell receptor (beta chain). The antigen remains unidentified. The data were obtained in a study of T cell responses to AZD1222 COVID-19 vaccine. As for the study in general: Pooled together were second doses at about 4 or about 12 weeks. Study findings and constraints: Females outnumbered males among donors, who were mostly white British; clonal diversity was possibly underestimated. At study baseline, merely over 5 AZD1222 recipients were seropositive.

Trimming cost V 6 bases and J 4 bases; bases outside gene matches: 9. This CDR3 spans 15 amino acids. Germline V gene lookup returns CDR1 MDHEN and CDR2 SYDVKM. Libraries were prepared by immunoSEQ multiplex PCR; TCRdb keeps only in-frame clonotypes and omits some of them. The data hold fewer than 150,000 clones, with 75% to 95% observed a single time. The receptor comes from an adult in good health. Sample: peripheral blood, taken on day 0 of AZD1222 vaccination. V usage is TRBV28 and J usage is TRBJ1-2; 9 positions agree with TRBD1. CDR3 nucleotides: TGTGCCAGCAGGGGATCACAGGGGGCGTCCTATGGCTACACCTTC. This codes for CASRGSQGASYGYTF.